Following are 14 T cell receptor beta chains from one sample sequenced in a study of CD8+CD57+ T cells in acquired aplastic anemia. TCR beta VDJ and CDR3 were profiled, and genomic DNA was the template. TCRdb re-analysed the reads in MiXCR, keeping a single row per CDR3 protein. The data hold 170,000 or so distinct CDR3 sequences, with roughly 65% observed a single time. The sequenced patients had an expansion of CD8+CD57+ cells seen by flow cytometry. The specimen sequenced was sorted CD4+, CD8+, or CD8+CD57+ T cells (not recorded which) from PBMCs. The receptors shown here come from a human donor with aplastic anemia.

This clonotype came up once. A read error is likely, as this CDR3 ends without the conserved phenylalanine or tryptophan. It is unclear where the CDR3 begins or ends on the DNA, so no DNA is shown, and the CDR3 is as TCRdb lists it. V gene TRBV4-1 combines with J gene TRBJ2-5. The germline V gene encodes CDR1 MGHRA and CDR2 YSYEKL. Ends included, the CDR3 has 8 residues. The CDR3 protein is CASSQEGY.

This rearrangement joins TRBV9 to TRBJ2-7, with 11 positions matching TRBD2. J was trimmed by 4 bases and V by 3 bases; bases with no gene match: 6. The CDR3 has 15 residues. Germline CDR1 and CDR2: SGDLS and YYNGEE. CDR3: CASSAGTSGRYEQYF. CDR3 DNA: TGTGCCAGCAGCGCTGGGACTAGCGGACGGTACGAGCAGTACTTC.

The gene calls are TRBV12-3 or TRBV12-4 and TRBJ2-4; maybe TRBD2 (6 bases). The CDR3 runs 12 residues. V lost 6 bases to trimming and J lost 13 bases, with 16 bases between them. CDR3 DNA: TGTGCCAGCAGGAGGAGAGGCGGGGAGCAGTACTTC. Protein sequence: CASRRRGGEQYF.

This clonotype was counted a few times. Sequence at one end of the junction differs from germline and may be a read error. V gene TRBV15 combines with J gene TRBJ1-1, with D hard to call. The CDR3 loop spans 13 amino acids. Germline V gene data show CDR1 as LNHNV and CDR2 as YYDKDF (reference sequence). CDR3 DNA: TGTGCCACCAGCAGAGAGGGTTACGGGAAGGTTTGGTTT. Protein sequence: CATSREGYGKVWF.

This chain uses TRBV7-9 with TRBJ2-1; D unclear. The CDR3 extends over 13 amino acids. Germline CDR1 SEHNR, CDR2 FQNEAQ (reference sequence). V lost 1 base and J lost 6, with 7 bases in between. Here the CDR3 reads CASSLGAVNEQFF. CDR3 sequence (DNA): TGTGCCAGCAGCTTAGGGGCTGTCAATGAGCAGTTCTTC.

Here the CDR3 reads CASSIEVLQGRLNTEAFF. The CDR3 bases are TGTGCCAGTAGTATAGAGGTGCTACAGGGGAGGTTGAACACTGAAGCTTTCTTT. The chain joins TRBV19 to TRBJ1-1, with 7 bases identical to TRBD1. Germline CDR1 reads LNHDA; CDR2 reads SQIVND (reference sequence). V lost 0 bases to trimming and J lost 0 bases; unmatched junction nucleotides: 10. The CDR3 has 18 residues.

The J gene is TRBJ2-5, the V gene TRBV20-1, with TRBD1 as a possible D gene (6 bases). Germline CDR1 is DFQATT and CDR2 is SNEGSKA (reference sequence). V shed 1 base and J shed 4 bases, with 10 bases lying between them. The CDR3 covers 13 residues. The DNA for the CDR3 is TGCAGTGCTAGAGTACCAGGGGTAGAGACCCAGTACTTC. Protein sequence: CSARVPGVETQYF.

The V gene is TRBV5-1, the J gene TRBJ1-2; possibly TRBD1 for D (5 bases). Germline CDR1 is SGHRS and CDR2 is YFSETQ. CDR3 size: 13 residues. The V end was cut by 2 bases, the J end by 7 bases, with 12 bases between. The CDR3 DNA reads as TGCGCCAGCAGCTTTTCCAGGGATTTTGGCTACACCTTC. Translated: CASSFSRDFGYTF.

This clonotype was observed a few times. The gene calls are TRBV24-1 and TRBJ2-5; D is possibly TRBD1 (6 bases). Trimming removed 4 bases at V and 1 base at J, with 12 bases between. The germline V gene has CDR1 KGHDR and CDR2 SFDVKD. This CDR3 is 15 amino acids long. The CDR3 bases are TGTGCCACCAGTGACGCCCGGACAGTCCAAGAGACCCAGTACTTC. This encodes CATSDARTVQETQYF.

Written as DNA, the CDR3 is TGTGCCAGCAGCCCGGTAGGCCCCGGGGAGACCCAGTACTTC. Encoded protein: CASSPVGPGETQYF. V and J are TRBV14 and TRBJ2-5; unclear D gene. The CDR3 is 14 amino acids. V shed 4 bases and J shed 5 bases, with 14 bases lying between them. Germline assignment: CDR1 SGHDN and CDR2 FVKESK.

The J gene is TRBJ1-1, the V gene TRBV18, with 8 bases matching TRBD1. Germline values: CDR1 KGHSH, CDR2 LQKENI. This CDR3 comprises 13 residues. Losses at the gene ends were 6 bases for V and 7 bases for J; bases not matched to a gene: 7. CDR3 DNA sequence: TGTGCCAGCTCCTTTAGGACAGGGCTTGAAGCTTTCTTT. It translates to CASSFRTGLEAFF. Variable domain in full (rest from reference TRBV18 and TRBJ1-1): NAGVMQNPRHLVRRRGQEARLRCSPMKGHSHVYWYRQLPEEGLKFMVYLQKENIIDESGMPKERFSAEFPKEGPSILRIQQVVRGDSAAYFCASSFRTGLEAFFGQGTRLTVV.

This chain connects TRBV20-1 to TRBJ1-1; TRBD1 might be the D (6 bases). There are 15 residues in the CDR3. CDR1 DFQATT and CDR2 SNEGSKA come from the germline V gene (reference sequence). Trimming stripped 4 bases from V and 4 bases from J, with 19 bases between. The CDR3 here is CSANPPGGGRTEAFF. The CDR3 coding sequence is TGCAGTGCTAACCCCCCCGGAGGGGGGCGCACTGAAGCTTTCTTT.

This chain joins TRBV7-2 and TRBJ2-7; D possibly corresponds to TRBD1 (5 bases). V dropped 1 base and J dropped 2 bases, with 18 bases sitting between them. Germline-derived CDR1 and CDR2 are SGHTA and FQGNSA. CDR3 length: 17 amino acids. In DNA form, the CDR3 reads TGTGCCAGCAGCTTAGAAAGGGGATCAGGGATCGCCTACGAGCAGTACTTC. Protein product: CASSLERGSGIAYEQYF.

CDR3 nucleotide sequence: TGTGCCAGTAGTGAAGCCGGGACAGGGGACAATGAGCAGTTCTTC. This codes for CASSEAGTGDNEQFF. The rearrangement joins TRBV19 to TRBJ2-1, with 10 positions matching TRBD1. Unmatched junction bases numbered 6, after V lost 5 bases and J lost 5 bases. The CDR3 is made up of 15 amino acids. Looked up from germline, CDR1 is LNHDA and CDR2 is SQIVND (reference sequence).